The following is a T cell receptor beta chain sequence with its context. Its target is not known. Germline V gene sequence: CDR1 MGHRA, CDR2 YSYEKL. Trimming took off 3 bases at V and 3 bases at J, with 10 bases between the two ends. This CDR3 comprises 14 residues. This entry comes from a study of chemoradiotherapy in HPV16-positive cancers. Study in general: A couple of HPV16-positive patients' cells yielded candidate HPV-specific clones and common motifs. Study observations and caveats: During treatment, candidate HPV-specific clones and E7-related motifs expanded in tumor. Better recurrence-free survival went with HPV-responsive T-cell expansion in HPV16-positive patients.

Sequencing used immunoSEQ multiplex PCR; TCRdb keeps in-frame clones, though not all of them. The sample lists some 35,000 clones; about nine tenths were seen once. Repertoires were sampled repeatedly during chemoradiotherapy. The sequence came from a human donor with HPV-associated anogenital cancer. The V and J genes are TRBV4-1 and TRBJ2-3; D could derive from TRBD1 or TRBD2 (6 bases each). The sample consisted of blood, taken from a patient who underwent chemoradiotherapy. CDR3 in DNA: TGCGCCAGCAGCCAGGGGGGCGGGACAGATACGCAGTATTTT. It is translated as CASSQGGGTDTQYF.